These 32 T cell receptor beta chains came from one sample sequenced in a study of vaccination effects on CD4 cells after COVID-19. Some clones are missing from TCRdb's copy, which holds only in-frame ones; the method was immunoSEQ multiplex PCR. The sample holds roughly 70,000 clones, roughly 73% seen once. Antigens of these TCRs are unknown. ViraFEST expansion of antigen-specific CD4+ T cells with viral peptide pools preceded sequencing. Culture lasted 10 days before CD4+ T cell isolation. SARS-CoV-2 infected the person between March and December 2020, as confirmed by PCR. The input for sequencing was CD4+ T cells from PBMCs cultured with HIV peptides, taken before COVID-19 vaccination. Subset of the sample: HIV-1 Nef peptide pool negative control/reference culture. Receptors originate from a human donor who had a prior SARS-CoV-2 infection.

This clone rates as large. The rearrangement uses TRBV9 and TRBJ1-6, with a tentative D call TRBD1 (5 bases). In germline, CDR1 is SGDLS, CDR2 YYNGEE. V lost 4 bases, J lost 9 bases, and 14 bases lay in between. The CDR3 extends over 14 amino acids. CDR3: CASSPGALSSPLHF. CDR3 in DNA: TGTGCCAGCAGCCCCGGGGCCCTCAGTTCACCCCTCCACTTT.

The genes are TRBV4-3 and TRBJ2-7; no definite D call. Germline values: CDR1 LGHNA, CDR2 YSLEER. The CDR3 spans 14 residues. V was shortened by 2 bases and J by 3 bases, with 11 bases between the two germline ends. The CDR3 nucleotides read TGCGCCAGCAGCCAAAGCAACCTAGGCTACGAGCAGTACTTC. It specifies CASSQSNLGYEQYF.

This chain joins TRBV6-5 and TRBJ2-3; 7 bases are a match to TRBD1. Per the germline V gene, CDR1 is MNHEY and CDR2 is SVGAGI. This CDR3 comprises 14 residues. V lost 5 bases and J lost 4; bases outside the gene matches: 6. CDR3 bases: TGTGCCAGCAGTCCACCGGGACAGTCAGATACGCAGTATTTT. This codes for CASSPPGQSDTQYF.

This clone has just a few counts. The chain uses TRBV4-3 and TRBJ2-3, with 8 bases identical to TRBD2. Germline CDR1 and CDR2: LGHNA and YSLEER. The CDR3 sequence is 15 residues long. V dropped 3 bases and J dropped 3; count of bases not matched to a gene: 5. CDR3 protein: CASSQNSGITDTQYF. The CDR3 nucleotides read TGCGCCAGCAGCCAGAATAGCGGGATTACAGATACGCAGTATTTT.

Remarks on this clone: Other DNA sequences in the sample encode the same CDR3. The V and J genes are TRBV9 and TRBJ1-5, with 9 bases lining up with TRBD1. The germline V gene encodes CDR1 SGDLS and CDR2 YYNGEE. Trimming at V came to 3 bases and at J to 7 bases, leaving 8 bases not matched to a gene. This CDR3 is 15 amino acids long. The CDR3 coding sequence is TGTGCCAGCAGCGGTGGACAGGGGCCCTCACAGCCCCAGCATTTT. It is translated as CASSGGQGPSQPQHF. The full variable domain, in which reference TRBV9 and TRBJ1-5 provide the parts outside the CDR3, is DSGVTQTPKHLITATGQRVTLRCSPRSGDLSVYWYQQSLDQGLQFLIQYYNGEERAKGNILERFSAQQFPDLHSELNLSSLELGDSALYFCASSGGQGPSQPQHFGDGTRLSIL.

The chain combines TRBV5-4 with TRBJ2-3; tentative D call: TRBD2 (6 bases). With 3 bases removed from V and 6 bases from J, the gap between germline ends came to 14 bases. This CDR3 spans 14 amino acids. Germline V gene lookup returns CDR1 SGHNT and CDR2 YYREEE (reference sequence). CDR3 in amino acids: CASSSTQGTDTQYF. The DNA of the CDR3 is TGTGCCAGCAGCTCCACTCAAGGGACTGATACGCAGTATTTT. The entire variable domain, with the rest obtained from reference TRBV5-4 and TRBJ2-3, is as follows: ETGVTQSPTHLIKTRGQQVTLRCSSQSGHNTVSWYQQALGQGPQFIFQYYREEENGRGNFPPRFSGLQFPNYSSELNVNALELDDSALYLCASSSTQGTDTQYFGPGTRLTVL.

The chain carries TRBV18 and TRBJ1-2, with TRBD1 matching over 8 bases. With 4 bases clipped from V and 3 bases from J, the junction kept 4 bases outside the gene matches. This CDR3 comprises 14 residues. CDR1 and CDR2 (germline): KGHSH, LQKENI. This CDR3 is CASSRSTGDYGYTF. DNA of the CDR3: TGTGCCAGCTCACGATCGACAGGGGACTATGGCTACACCTTC.

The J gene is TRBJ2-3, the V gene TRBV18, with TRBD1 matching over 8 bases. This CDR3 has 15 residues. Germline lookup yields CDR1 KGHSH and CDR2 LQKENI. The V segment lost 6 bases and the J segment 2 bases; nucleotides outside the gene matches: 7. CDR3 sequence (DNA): TGTGCCAGCTCGCATTGGACAGGGAACACAGATACGCAGTATTTT. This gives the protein CASSHWTGNTDTQYF.

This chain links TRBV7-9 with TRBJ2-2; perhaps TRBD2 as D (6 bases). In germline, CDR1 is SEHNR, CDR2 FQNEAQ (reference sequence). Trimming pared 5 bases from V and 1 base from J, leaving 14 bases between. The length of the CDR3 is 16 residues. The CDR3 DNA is TGTGCCAGCAGCCAAGGTTGGAGGGAGAACACCGGGGAGCTGTTTTTT. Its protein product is CASSQGWRENTGELFF.

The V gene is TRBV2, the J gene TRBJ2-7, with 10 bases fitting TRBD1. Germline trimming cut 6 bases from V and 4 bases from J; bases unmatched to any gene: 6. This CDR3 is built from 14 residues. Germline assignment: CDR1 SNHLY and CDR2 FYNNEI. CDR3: CASSPGTGEYEQYF. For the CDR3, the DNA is TGTGCCAGCAGCCCCGGGACAGGGGAATACGAGCAGTACTTC.

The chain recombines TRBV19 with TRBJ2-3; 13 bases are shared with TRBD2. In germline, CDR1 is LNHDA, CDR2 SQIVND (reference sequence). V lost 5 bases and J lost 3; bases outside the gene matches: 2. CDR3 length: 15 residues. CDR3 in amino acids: CASSPTSGRTDTQYF. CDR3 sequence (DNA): TGTGCCAGTAGTCCGACTAGCGGGAGGACAGATACGCAGTATTTT.

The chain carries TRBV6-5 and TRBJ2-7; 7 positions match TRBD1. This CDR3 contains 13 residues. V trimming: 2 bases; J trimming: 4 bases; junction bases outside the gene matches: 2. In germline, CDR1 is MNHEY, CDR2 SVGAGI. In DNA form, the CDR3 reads TGTGCCAGCAGTTACGGGGACAGATACGAGCAGTACTTC. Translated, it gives CASSYGDRYEQYF.

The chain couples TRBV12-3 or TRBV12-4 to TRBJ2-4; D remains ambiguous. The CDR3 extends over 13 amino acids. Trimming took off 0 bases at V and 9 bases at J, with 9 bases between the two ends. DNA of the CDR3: TGTGCCAGCAGTTTAGCGCAGAGTGGCATTCAGTACTTC. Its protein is CASSLAQSGIQYF.

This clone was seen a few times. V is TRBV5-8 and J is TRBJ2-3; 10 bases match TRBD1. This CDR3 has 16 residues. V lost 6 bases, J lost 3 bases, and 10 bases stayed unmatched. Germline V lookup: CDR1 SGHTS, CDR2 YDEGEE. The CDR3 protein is CASTSRDRGWTDTQYF. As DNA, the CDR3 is TGTGCCAGCACCTCCCGGGACAGGGGTTGGACAGATACGCAGTATTTT. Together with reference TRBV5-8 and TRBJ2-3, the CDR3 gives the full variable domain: EAGVTQSPTHLIKTRGQQATLRCSPISGHTSVYWYQQALGLGLQFLLWYDEGEERNRGNFPPRFSGRQFPNYSSELNVNALELEDSALYLCASTSRDRGWTDTQYFGPGTRLTVL.

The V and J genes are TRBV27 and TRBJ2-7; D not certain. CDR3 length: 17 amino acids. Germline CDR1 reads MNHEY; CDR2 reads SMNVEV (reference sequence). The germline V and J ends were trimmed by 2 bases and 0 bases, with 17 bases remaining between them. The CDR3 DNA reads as TGTGCCAGCAGTTTACGGTTCGAGAGTGCTTACTCCTACGAGCAGTACTTC. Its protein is CASSLRFESAYSYEQYF.

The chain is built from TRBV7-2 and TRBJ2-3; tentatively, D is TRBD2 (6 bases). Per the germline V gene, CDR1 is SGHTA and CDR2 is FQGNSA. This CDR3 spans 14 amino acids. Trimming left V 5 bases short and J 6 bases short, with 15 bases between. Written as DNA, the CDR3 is TGTGCCAGCAGCCTCGCGACTAGTTACGATACGCAGTATTTT. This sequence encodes CASSLATSYDTQYF.

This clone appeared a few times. CDR3 coding DNA: TGTGCCACCAGCAGAGAGGCTAGCGGGAAAGGGGATACGCAGTATTTT. It yields the protein CATSREASGKGDTQYF. J is TRBJ2-3 and V is TRBV15; 9 positions agree with TRBD2. In germline, CDR1 is LNHNV, CDR2 YYDKDF (reference sequence). V lost 0 bases, J lost 6 bases, and 7 bases stayed unmatched. CDR3 size: 16 residues. The whole variable domain, remainder taken from reference TRBV15 and TRBJ2-3, is DAMVIQNPRYQVTQFGKPVTLSCSQTLNHNVMYWYQQKSSQAPKLLFHYYDKDFNNEADTPDNFQSRRPNTSFCFLDIRSPGLGDTAMYLCATSREASGKGDTQYFGPGTRLTVL.

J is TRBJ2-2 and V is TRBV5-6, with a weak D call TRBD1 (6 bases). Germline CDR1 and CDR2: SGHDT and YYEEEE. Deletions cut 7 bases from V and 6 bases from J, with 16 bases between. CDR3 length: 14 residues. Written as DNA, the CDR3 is TGTGCCAGCCGATTGGGCCCAGGGGCCGGGGAGCTGTTTTTT. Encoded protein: CASRLGPGAGELFF.

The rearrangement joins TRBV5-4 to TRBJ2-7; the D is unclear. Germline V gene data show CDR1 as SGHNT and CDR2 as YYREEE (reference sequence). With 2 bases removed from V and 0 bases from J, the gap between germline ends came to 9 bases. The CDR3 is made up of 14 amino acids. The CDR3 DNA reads TGTGCCAGCAGCTTTAACCCCAGCTCCTACGAGCAGTACTTC. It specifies CASSFNPSSYEQYF.

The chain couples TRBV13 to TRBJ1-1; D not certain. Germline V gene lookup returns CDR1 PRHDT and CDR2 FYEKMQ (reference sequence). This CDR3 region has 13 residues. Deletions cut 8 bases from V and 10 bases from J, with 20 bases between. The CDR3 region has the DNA TGTGCCAGCCAAAGCGGGTTACACGGCTTAGCTTTCTTT. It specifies CASQSGLHGLAFF.

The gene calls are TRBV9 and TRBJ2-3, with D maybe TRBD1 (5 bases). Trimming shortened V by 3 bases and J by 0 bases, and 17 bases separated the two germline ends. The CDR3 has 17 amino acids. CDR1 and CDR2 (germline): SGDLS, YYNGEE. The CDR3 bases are TGTGCCAGCAGCGACACACAGGATCCCTCTAGCACAGATACGCAGTATTTT. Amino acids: CASSDTQDPSSTDTQYF. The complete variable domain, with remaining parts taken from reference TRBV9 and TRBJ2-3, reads DSGVTQTPKHLITATGQRVTLRCSPRSGDLSVYWYQQSLDQGLQFLIQYYNGEERAKGNILERFSAQQFPDLHSELNLSSLELGDSALYFCASSDTQDPSSTDTQYFGPGTRLTVL.

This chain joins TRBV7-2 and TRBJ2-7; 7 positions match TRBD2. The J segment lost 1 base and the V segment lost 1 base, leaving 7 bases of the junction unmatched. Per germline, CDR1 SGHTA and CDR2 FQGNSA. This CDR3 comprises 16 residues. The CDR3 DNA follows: TGTGCCAGCAGCTTAGTAATCTCAGCGGGGTCCTACGAGCAGTACTTC. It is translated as CASSLVISAGSYEQYF.

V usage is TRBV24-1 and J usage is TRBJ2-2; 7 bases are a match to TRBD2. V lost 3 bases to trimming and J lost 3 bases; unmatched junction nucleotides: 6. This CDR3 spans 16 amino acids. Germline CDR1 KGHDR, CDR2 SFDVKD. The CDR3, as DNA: TGTGCCACCAGTGATCCGGCTAGCGGAGACACCGGGGAGCTGTTTTTT. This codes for CATSDPASGDTGELFF.

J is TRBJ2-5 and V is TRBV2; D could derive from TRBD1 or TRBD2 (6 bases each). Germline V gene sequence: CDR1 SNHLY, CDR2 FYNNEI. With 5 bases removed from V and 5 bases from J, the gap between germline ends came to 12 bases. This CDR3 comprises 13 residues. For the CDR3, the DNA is TGTGCCAGCAGTCCGGACAGCGGGGAGACCCAGTACTTC. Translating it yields CASSPDSGETQYF. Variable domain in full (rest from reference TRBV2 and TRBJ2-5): EPEVTQTPSHQVTQMGQEVILRCVPISNHLYFYWYRQILGQKVEFLVSFYNNEISEKSEIFDDQFSVERPDGSNFTLKIRSTKLEDSAMYFCASSPDSGETQYFGPGTRLLVL.

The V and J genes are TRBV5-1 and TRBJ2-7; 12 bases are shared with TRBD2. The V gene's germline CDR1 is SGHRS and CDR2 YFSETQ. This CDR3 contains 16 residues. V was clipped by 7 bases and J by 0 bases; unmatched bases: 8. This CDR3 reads CASSNGTSGLSYEQYF. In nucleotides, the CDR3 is TGCGCCAGCTCCAATGGGACTAGCGGGCTCTCCTACGAGCAGTACTTC.

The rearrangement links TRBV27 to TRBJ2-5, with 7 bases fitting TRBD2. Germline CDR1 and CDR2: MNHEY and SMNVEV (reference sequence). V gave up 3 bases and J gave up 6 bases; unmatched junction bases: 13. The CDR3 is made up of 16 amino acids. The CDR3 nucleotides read TGTGCCAGCAGTTTTAATGGAAGACTAGCTGAAAAGACCCAGTACTTC. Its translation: CASSFNGRLAEKTQYF.

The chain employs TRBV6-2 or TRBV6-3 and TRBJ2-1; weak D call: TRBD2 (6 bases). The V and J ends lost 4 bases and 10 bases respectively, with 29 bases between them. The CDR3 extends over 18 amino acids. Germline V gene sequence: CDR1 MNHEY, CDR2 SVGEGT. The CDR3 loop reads CASSLGGLWLASSGEQFF. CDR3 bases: TGTGCCAGCAGTTTGGGTGGGCTGTGGCTAGCGTCTTCGGGCGAGCAGTTCTTC.

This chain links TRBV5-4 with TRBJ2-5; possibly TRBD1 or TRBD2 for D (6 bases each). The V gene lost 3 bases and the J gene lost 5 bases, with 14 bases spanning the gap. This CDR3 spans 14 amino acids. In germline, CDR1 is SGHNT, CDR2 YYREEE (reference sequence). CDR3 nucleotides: TGTGCCAGCAGCTCACAGGGCCGGGGGGAGACCCAGTACTTC. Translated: CASSSQGRGETQYF.

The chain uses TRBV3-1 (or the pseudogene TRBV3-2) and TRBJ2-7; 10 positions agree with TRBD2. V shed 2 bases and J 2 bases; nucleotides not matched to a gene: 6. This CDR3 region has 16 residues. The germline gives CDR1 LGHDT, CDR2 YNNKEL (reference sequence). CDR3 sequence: CASSQLLAGSAYEQYF. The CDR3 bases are TGTGCCAGCAGCCAACTACTAGCGGGGTCCGCCTACGAGCAGTACTTC.

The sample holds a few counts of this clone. CDR3 nucleotides: TGTGCCAGCAGCCCGTGGGACACCTTGGTGACCCAGTACTTC. It specifies CASSPWDTLVTQYF. The V and J genes are TRBV5-6 and TRBJ2-5, with D perhaps TRBD1 (6 bases). Germline V gives CDR1 SGHDT, CDR2 YYEEEE. The CDR3 length is 14 residues. V was clipped by 4 bases and J by 7 bases, with 17 bases between them. Looking up the rest from reference TRBV5-6 and TRBJ2-5 gives the full variable domain: DAGVTQSPTHLIKTRGQQVTLRCSPKSGHDTVSWYQQALGQGPQFIFQYYEEEERQRGNFPDRFSGHQFPNYSSELNVNALLLGDSALYLCASSPWDTLVTQYFGPGTRLLVL.

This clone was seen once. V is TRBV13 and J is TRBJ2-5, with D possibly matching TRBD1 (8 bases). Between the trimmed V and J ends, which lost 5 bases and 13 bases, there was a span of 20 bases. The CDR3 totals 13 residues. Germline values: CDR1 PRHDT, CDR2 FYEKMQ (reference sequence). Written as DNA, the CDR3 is TGTGCCAGCAGCCAAAACAGGGGGGGGGTTGCGTACTTC. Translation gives CASSQNRGGVAYF.

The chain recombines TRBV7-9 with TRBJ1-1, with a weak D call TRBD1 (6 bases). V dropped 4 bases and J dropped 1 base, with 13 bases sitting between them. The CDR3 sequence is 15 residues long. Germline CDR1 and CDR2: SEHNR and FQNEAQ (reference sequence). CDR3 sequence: CASSSHWTANTEAFF. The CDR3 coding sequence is TGTGCCAGCAGCTCCCATTGGACAGCGAACACTGAAGCTTTCTTT.